Listed here are 25 T cell receptor beta chains from one sample, sequenced in a study of blood T cell repertoires in COVID-19. Clones were sequenced by immunoSEQ multiplex PCR, and TCRdb holds only the in-frame ones, with some missing. Among some 250,000 clones listed, approximately 91% were seen once. Source material: PBMCs or T cells enriched from blood (not recorded which). The source is a woman aged 40 to 50 with acute COVID-19.

This sequence joins TRBV4-2 and TRBJ1-1; D may be TRBD1 (6 bases). From germline, CDR1 is LGHNA and CDR2 YNFKEQ. CDR3 length equals 16 residues. The ends were cut back, 5 bases at V and 5 bases at J, with 21 bases in the middle. The CDR3 nucleotides are TGTGCCAGCAGCGGAGTACGCGGGCAGGGGTGGACTGAAGCTTTCTTT. This translates into CASSGVRGQGWTEAFF.

This chain joins TRBV5-8 and TRBJ1-2; tentative D call: TRBD1 (6 bases). Looked up from germline, CDR1 is SGHTS and CDR2 is YDEGEE. Trimming left V 7 bases short and J 4 bases short, with 20 bases between. The CDR3 spans 15 residues. CDR3 protein: CASRDQGLIGYGYTF. In DNA form, the CDR3 reads TGTGCCAGCCGAGATCAGGGGCTAATCGGCTATGGCTACACCTTC.

This chain links TRBV4-2 with TRBJ2-1; a weak D match, TRBD2 (6 bases). The CDR3 contains 15 residues. Germline assignment: CDR1 LGHNA and CDR2 YNFKEQ. V was shortened by 6 bases and J by 6 bases, with 18 bases between the two germline ends. DNA of the CDR3: TGTGCCAGCAGTCCTGAGGGAGGTAGCGGCAATGAGCAGTTCTTC. The encoded protein is CASSPEGGSGNEQFF.

J is TRBJ2-3 and V is TRBV11-3; 9 bases are a match to TRBD1. This CDR3 has 14 residues. J gave up 8 bases and V 5 bases, and 8 bases lay outside the gene matches. Per the germline V gene, CDR1 is SGHNT and CDR2 is YENEEA. DNA for the CDR3: TGTGCCAGCAGCACAGGACAGGGGTCCTCTACGCAGTATTTT. It specifies CASSTGQGSSTQYF.

The V and J genes are TRBV7-3 and TRBJ2-3; TRBD2 is a possible D gene (6 bases). V lost 1 base and J lost 0, with 11 bases in between. From germline, CDR1 is SGHTA and CDR2 FQGTGA. CDR3 length: 16 amino acids. As DNA, the CDR3 is TGTGCCAGCAGCTTAATGGGAGGAGTAAGCACAGATACGCAGTATTTT. This codes for CASSLMGGVSTDTQYF.

V is TRBV7-9 and J is TRBJ1-1; D unclear. V shed 8 bases and J shed 3 bases, with 13 bases lying between them. Per germline, CDR1 SEHNR and CDR2 FQNEAQ (reference sequence). CDR3 size: 13 residues. CDR3: CASGPLGDTEAFF. The CDR3 DNA reads as TGTGCCAGCGGACCCCTCGGGGACACTGAAGCTTTCTTT.

V and J are TRBV7-8 and TRBJ2-7; TRBD1 is a possible D gene (6 bases). This CDR3 has 12 amino acids. CDR1 is SGHVS and CDR2 is FQNEAQ in the germline V gene. V was shortened by 3 bases and J by 6 bases, with 9 bases between the two germline ends. The CDR3 protein is CASSFGGGEQYF. CDR3 sequence (DNA): TGTGCCAGCAGCTTTGGGGGCGGCGAGCAGTACTTC.

V gene TRBV11-2 combines with J gene TRBJ1-2; 9 nucleotides agree with TRBD1. With 6 bases clipped from V and 4 bases from J, the junction kept 6 bases outside the gene matches. Germline loops: CDR1 SGHAT, CDR2 FQNNGV. CDR3 length: 14 residues. The DNA of the CDR3 is TGTGCCAGCAGTCAGACAGGGGGTGGCTATGGCTACACCTTC. Its protein is CASSQTGGGYGYTF. Supplemented by reference TRBV11-2 and TRBJ1-2, the full variable domain reads EAGVAQSPRYKIIEKRQSVAFWCNPISGHATLYWYQQILGQGPKLLIQFQNNGVVDDSQLPKDRFSAERLKGVDSTLKIQPAKLEDSAVYLCASSQTGGGYGYTFGSGTRLTVV.

The rearrangement links TRBV14 to TRBJ2-5; TRBD1 might be the D (6 bases). The CDR3 extends over 13 amino acids. Germline CDR1 is SGHDN and CDR2 is FVKESK. The ends were cut back, 4 bases at V and 5 bases at J, with 11 bases in the middle. In nucleotides, the CDR3 is TGTGCCAGCAGCCTTGGGGGCTGGGAGACCCAGTACTTC. Residues: CASSLGGWETQYF.

V and J are TRBV7-2 and TRBJ2-1, with D maybe TRBD2 (6 bases). The V and J ends lost 1 base and 6 bases respectively, with 10 bases between them. Germline CDR1 reads SGHTA; CDR2 reads FQGNSA. There are 14 residues in the CDR3. CDR3: CASSLVLASNEQFF. CDR3 coding DNA: TGTGCCAGCAGCTTAGTACTAGCCTCCAATGAGCAGTTCTTC. Using reference TRBV7-2 and TRBJ2-1 for the parts outside the CDR3, the full variable domain is GAGVSQSPSNKVTEKGKDVELRCDPISGHTALYWYRQSLGQGLEFLIYFQGNSAPDKSGLPSDRFSAERTGGSVSTLTIQRTQQEDSAVYLCASSLVLASNEQFFGPGTRLTVL.

The chain is built from TRBV7-3 and TRBJ1-1; D is undetermined. V was pared by 5 bases and J by 1 base, with 8 bases between. The CDR3 consists of 13 residues. Germline CDR1 reads SGHTA; CDR2 reads FQGTGA. Written as DNA, the CDR3 is TGTGCCAGCAGCCAACAGTCGAACACTGAAGCTTTCTTT. This sequence encodes CASSQQSNTEAFF. Combining the CDR3 with reference TRBV7-3 and TRBJ1-1 gives the whole variable domain GAGVSQTPSNKVTEKGKYVELRCDPISGHTALYWYRQSLGQGPEFLIYFQGTGAADDSGLPNDRFFAVRPEGSVSTLKIQRTERGDSAVYLCASSQQSNTEAFFGQGTRLTVV.

This rearrangement joins TRBV28 to TRBJ2-1, with 14 bases that match TRBD2. V dropped 2 bases and J dropped 2; count of bases not matched to a gene: 2. The CDR3 consists of 17 residues. Germline assignment: CDR1 MDHEN and CDR2 SYDVKM. The chain's CDR3 is CASSLGGLAGAYNEQFF. The DNA of the CDR3 is TGTGCCAGCAGTTTAGGGGGACTAGCGGGGGCCTACAATGAGCAGTTCTTC. Looking up the rest from reference TRBV28 and TRBJ2-1 gives the full variable domain: DVKVTQSSRYLVKRTGEKVFLECVQDMDHENMFWYRQDPGLGLRLIYFSYDVKMKEKGDIPEGYSVSREKKERFSLILESASTNQTSMYLCASSLGGLAGAYNEQFFGPGTRLTVL.

The rearrangement links TRBV11-3 to TRBJ2-1; 8 bases align to TRBD2. The germline V gene has CDR1 SGHNT and CDR2 YENEEA. V trimming: 0 bases; J trimming: 3 bases; junction bases outside the gene matches: 10. This CDR3 spans 18 amino acids. CDR3 residues: CASSLDRAIAGYYNEQFF. The CDR3 region has the DNA TGTGCCAGCAGCTTAGACCGGGCGATAGCGGGGTACTACAATGAGCAGTTCTTC.

The V and J genes are TRBV7-7 and TRBJ2-3; TRBD2 matches 11 bases. J gave up 5 bases and V 5 bases, and 6 bases lay outside the gene matches. In germline, CDR1 is SSHAT, CDR2 FNYEAQ (reference sequence). CDR3 length equals 15 residues. CDR3 amino acids: CASSLSGGAVDTQYF. DNA for the CDR3: TGTGCCAGCAGCCTTAGCGGGGGGGCCGTAGATACGCAGTATTTT. The whole variable domain, remainder taken from reference TRBV7-7 and TRBJ2-3, is GAGVSQSPRYKVTKRGQDVTLRCDPISSHATLYWYQQALGQGPEFLTYFNYEAQPDKSGLPSDRFSAERPEGSISTLTIQRTEQRDSAMYRCASSLSGGAVDTQYFGPGTRLTVL.

This sequence joins TRBV5-5 and TRBJ1-4, with D maybe TRBD1 (5 bases). The CDR3 consists of 14 residues. Germline-derived CDR1 and CDR2 are SGHKS and YYEKEE (reference sequence). Deletions cut 0 bases from V and 6 bases from J, with 9 bases between. The CDR3 DNA is TGTGCCAGCAGCTTGGCCTTCAGGGATGAAAAACTGTTTTTT. Translation: CASSLAFRDEKLFF.

Note on this clone: The identical CDR3 is also encoded by other nucleotide sequences in the sample. This chain joins TRBV2 and TRBJ1-5, with TRBD1 matching over 7 bases. In germline, CDR1 is SNHLY, CDR2 FYNNEI. CDR3 length equals 13 residues. With V trimmed by 4 bases and J by 6 bases, 3 bases remained unmatched. CDR3 sequence (DNA): TGTGCCAGCAGTGGACAGGGCGGTCAGCCCCAGCATTTT. This gives the protein CASSGQGGQPQHF.

The chain has TRBV20-1 and TRBJ1-5; D not resolved. Trimming shortened V by 6 bases and J by 4 bases, and 16 bases separated the two germline ends. The CDR3 is made up of 14 amino acids. Germline CDR1 and CDR2: DFQATT and SNEGSKA (reference sequence). The CDR3 spells CSASGPGVNQPQHF. CDR3 DNA: TGCAGTGCCAGTGGCCCCGGAGTGAATCAGCCCCAGCATTTT.

This sequence joins TRBV27 and TRBJ2-7; 10 bases map to TRBD2. The trim removed 8 bases at V and 3 bases at J, leaving 7 bases unmatched. The length of the CDR3 is 14 residues. CDR1 and CDR2 (germline): MNHEY, SMNVEV (reference sequence). The CDR3 sequence is CASGASGRFYEQYF. DNA of the CDR3: TGTGCCAGCGGGGCTAGCGGGAGATTCTACGAGCAGTACTTC.

The chain couples TRBV30 to TRBJ2-1, with TRBD2 matching over 12 bases. Germline-derived CDR1 and CDR2 are GTSNPN and SVGIG (reference sequence). This CDR3 spans 14 amino acids. The J segment lost 6 bases and the V segment lost 6 bases, leaving 6 bases of the junction unmatched. CDR3 in amino acids: CACPTSGGTNEQFF. CDR3 bases: TGTGCCTGCCCTACTAGCGGGGGGACCAATGAGCAGTTCTTC.

The rearrangement links TRBV20-1 to TRBJ1-4, with D tentatively TRBD1 (6 bases). The CDR3 covers 12 residues. Trimming pared 3 bases from V and 7 bases from J, leaving 9 bases between. CDR1 and CDR2 (germline): DFQATT, SNEGSKA (reference sequence). CDR3 coding DNA: TGCAGTGCTAGTTCGGACAGTGAAAAACTGTTTTTT. Amino acids: CSASSDSEKLFF.

The chain employs TRBV20-1 and TRBJ1-2, with D unclear. CDR1 is DFQATT and CDR2 is SNEGSKA in the germline V gene (reference sequence). The CDR3 spans 10 residues. Trimming stripped 3 bases from V and 4 bases from J, with 3 bases between. In DNA form, the CDR3 reads TGCAGTGCTAGGCGCTATGGCTACACCTTC. Protein product: CSARRYGYTF.

V usage is TRBV14 and J usage is TRBJ1-5; D is unclear. The V gene's germline CDR1 is SGHDN and CDR2 FVKESK. The V gene lost 1 base and the J gene lost 6 bases, with 7 bases spanning the gap. This CDR3 has 13 amino acids. In nucleotides, the CDR3 is TGTGCCAGCAGCCAAGGGGCAAGTCAGCCCCAGCATTTT. This gives the protein CASSQGASQPQHF. Complete variable domain (other parts from reference TRBV14 and TRBJ1-5): EAGVTQFPSHSVIEKGQTVTLRCDPISGHDNLYWYRRVMGKEIKFLLHFVKESKQDESGMPNNRFLAERTGGTYSTLKVQPAELEDSGVYFCASSQGASQPQHFGDGTRLSIL.

In this sample, this clone turned up once. This chain links TRBV6-5 with TRBJ2-3, with 13 bases lining up with TRBD2. Germline loops: CDR1 MNHEY, CDR2 SVGAGI. V dropped 8 bases and J dropped 6; count of bases not matched to a gene: 8. The CDR3 has 15 amino acids. The chain's CDR3 is CASDRLAGGGDTQYF. The CDR3 DNA follows: TGTGCCAGCGACCGACTAGCGGGAGGTGGGGATACGCAGTATTTT.

This chain links TRBV19 with TRBJ1-5; 9 bases fit TRBD1. The V and J ends lost 1 base and 7 bases, in that order; junction bases with no gene match: 2. The germline V gene encodes CDR1 LNHDA and CDR2 SQIVND (reference sequence). This CDR3 is built from 14 residues. Here the CDR3 DNA reads TGTGCCAGTAGTATAGGGACAGGGGCCCAGCCCCAGCATTTT. Its translation: CASSIGTGAQPQHF.

CDR3 loop: CASSSLGPGGYGYTF. The CDR3 nucleotides are TGTGCCAGCTCCTCATTAGGGCCAGGGGGCTATGGCTACACCTTC. This rearrangement joins TRBV6-5 to TRBJ1-2, with 7 bases aligning to TRBD1. Germline V CDR1 and CDR2: MNHEY, SVGAGI. Trimming cost V 8 bases and J 4 bases; bases outside gene matches: 13. This CDR3 region has 15 residues.